This T cell receptor (beta chain) was captured by sequencing in a study of shared clonotypes between healthy human individuals. The data were produced by immunoSEQ multiplex PCR, yet TCRdb's version contains in-frame clones alone and is incomplete. The data contain 2 million to 2.5 million clones, about 94% of them singletons. The ends lost 5 bases at V and 9 bases at J; junction bases unmatched: 3. This CDR3 contains 14 residues. In germline, CDR1 is SGHDN, CDR2 FVKESK. This receptor was obtained from a young man in good health. The rearrangement links TRBV14 to TRBJ1-6; 11 bases align to TRBD1. The specimen was naive CD4+ T cells sorted from blood. Sample subset: CD45RA+ positively selected. The CDR3 bases are TGTGCCAGCAGCGCCGGGACAGGGGGTTCACCCCTCCACTTT. It encodes CASSAGTGGSPLHF.